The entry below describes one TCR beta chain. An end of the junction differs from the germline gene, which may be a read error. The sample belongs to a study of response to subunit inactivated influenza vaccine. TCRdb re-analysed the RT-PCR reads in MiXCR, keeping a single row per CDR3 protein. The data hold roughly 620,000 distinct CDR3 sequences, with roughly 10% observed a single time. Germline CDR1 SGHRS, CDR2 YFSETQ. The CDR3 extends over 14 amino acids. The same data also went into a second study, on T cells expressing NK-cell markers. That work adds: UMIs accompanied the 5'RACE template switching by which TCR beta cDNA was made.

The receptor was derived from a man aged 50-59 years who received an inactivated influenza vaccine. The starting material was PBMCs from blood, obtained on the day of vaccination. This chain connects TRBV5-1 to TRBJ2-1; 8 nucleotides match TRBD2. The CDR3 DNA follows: TGCGCCAGCAGCACTAGCGGTCCCTACAATCAGCAGTTCTTC. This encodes CASSTSGPYNQQFF.